This T cell receptor (beta chain) is from a study of OX40 agonist ivuxolimab in advanced cancers. Whole-study context: The eligibility criteria allowed prior anti-PD-1, anti-PD-L1 or anti-CTLA-4 therapy, and around 38% had some. Study results and limitations: CD8+ T cells (on average) carried more expanded clones than CD4+ T cells.

Libraries were prepared by immunoSEQ multiplex PCR; TCRdb keeps only in-frame clonotypes and omits some of them. This table has tens of thousands of clones, about 89% appearing once. Germline V CDR1 and CDR2: SGHTA, FQGNSA. The length of the CDR3 is 13 residues. V lost 0 bases, J lost 3 bases, and 4 bases lay in between. Regarding this clone: Its antigen is as yet unknown.

The gene calls are TRBV7-2 and TRBJ2-3; no clear D gene. The material sequenced was CD4+ or CD8+ T cells sorted from blood, taken in a trial of the OX40 agonist ivuxolimab. The origin of this receptor is an adult with an advanced solid tumor such as melanoma, head and neck, liver or kidney cancer. CDR3 coding DNA: TGTGCCAGCAGCTTAGCTCGAACAGATACGCAGTATTTT. Translated: CASSLARTDTQYF.